This paragraph covers one T cell receptor beta chain sequence. This sample is part of a study of shared clonotypes between healthy human individuals. The data were produced by immunoSEQ multiplex PCR, yet TCRdb's version contains in-frame clones alone and is incomplete. This table holds about 710,000 clones, about two thirds found once. The V gene's germline CDR1 is MDHEN and CDR2 SYDVKM. CDR3 length equals 15 residues. The junction had 10 bases not matched to a gene; V was cut back by 2 bases and J by 6 bases. The rearrangement links TRBV28 to TRBJ2-7; TRBD2 matches at 7 bases. This receptor was identified in a young woman in good health. Sequencing was performed on memory CD4+ T cells sorted from blood. Stated subset: CD45RA-negative fraction. The CDR3: CASSLQAGLRGEQYF. DNA for the CDR3: TGTGCCAGCAGTTTACAAGCGGGGCTTCGTGGCGAGCAGTACTTC.